The TCR beta chain under discussion was sequenced for a study of shared clonotypes between healthy human individuals (dated by TCRdb to 2019 to 2021). General notes on the study: A couple of women and a few men aged 18 to 49 years were included in the cohort. For each donor, CD4 naive and CD4 memory were each run on three plates, CD8 naive on two plates, and CD8 memory on one plate. Blood TCR repertoires of about 5 healthy adults were deeply sequenced to estimate repertoire size and the extent of clonotype sharing between individuals. To increase sequencing depth and limit assay-specific biases, TCR repertoire library preparation and sequencing were carried out by different laboratories using diverse techniques. Per donor, leukapheresis produced somewhere between about 0.94 and 9 billion PBMCs.

The donors were healthy, HIV-negative adults with no recently reported acute infections or vaccinations. Every donor was a Caucasian adult living in Nashville, Tennessee, USA. CD4+ T cells were enriched through magnetic negative selection, after which naive cells were positively selected on CD45RA and the remaining negative fraction served as the memory subset. Blood was obtained by leukapheresis, after which PBMCs were separated by Ficoll-Histopaque density gradient centrifugation and cryopreserved in liquid nitrogen vapor phase. Analytical flow cytometry was used to check the purity and quantity of every magnetically sorted T cell population. Each sorted fraction had its genomic DNA isolated and then quantified by UV absorbance on a Nanodrop 2000c. In regard to this clone: Its cognate antigen has yet to be identified. No base-level quality is on record; no much larger clone is a single base apart.

The full study reports these points: Even with the large sequencing depth, rarefaction of the sorted-subset datasets indicated that sequencing was incomplete. Compared with non-shared clonotypes, clonotypes shared by all four sorted-subset donors had higher generation probabilities. The small number of donors limited the genetic and exposure-history diversity represented. Estimated clonotype richness was generally larger for naive than for memory subsets. Pairwise subsampling indicated that sequencing depth was expected to affect the degree of clonotype sharing among donors. Sampling was restricted to blood, and TCR repertoires in tissues likely differ from the TCR repertoires found in blood. When a handful of donors were compared, the shared fraction of clonotypes was about 5.5% for naive CD4, 3% to 4% for naive CD8, 2.3% for memory CD4, and under 0.5% for memory CD8.

Using the deep immunoSEQ assay, TCR CDR3 regions were amplified from genomic DNA by multiplex PCR. Extracted genomic DNA from each cell subset was distributed evenly across all wells of several immunoSEQ 96-well plates, and each plate was treated as a replicate. For sorted subsets, each replicate PCR was loaded with 200 ng genomic DNA, equivalent to about 33,000 T cell genomes. Purified libraries were measured with a Qubit 3.0 fluorometer, size-checked on a Bioanalyzer 2100, and measured again with the KAPA Library Quantification kit. A separate single-read 150-cycle Illumina NextSeq 550 flow cell was used to sequence each immunoSEQ 96-well plate. The published analysis was carried out like this. The immunoSEQ output contained only junctional sequences without quality scores, so filtering could not match that applied to full-length reads. To assign V/J genes and CDR3, sequences were annotated using PyIR, a Python wrapper for IgBLAST v1.9, with IMGT germline references. Reads were removed for weak V/J assignments (E-value above 1e-6), missing CDR3, stop codons, out-of-frame junctions, or ambiguous translated residues. A V3J clonotype was defined by an identical inferred V gene, J gene, and CDR3 amino acid sequence. The percentage overlap between two repertoires was calculated by dividing the number of shared unique clonotypes by the size of the smaller repertoire. RTK rarefaction, the Chao1 estimator, and Recon v2.1 estimates of unobserved clonotypes were used to assess repertoire richness. Generation probabilities for all TCRbeta clonotypes obtained by the gDNA method from a handful of donors were computed using OLGA. In TCRdb, the immuneACCESS table is reduced to in-frame sequences with V and J assigned. These tables do not hold every clone; where another copy was compared, an unresolved V gene accounts for under half, and the others remain unexplained. That table is the source of V, J and clone size, and D and trimming were worked out from the DNA. In this sample the table shows fewer than 1.4 million clones, approximately 80% of which occur a single time. The top ten clonotypes cover under 0.8% of the sample.

CDR3 length: 13 amino acids, cysteine to phenylalanine. Only the CDR3 region is kept as DNA, spanning 39 bases read in frame from base 1. CDR1 is given as MGHRA and CDR2 as YSYEKL, both from the germline V gene. A distance of 10 bases separates the germline ends of V and J, which lose 1 base and 9 bases respectively. Sequenced sample: memory CD4+ T cells from PBMCs. The sample's cell subset or site label, in plain terms: CD45RA-negative fraction. The chain is encoded by TRBV4-1 joined to TRBJ2-1, with the D gene too uncertain to name. This clonotype originated in a young man in good health. Some clones in this sample may be carry-over from other donors' samples. The CDR3: CASSQVGLGEQFF. The nucleotide sequence reads as follows: TGCGCCAGCAGCCAAGTCGGCCTGGGTGAGCAGTTCTTC.